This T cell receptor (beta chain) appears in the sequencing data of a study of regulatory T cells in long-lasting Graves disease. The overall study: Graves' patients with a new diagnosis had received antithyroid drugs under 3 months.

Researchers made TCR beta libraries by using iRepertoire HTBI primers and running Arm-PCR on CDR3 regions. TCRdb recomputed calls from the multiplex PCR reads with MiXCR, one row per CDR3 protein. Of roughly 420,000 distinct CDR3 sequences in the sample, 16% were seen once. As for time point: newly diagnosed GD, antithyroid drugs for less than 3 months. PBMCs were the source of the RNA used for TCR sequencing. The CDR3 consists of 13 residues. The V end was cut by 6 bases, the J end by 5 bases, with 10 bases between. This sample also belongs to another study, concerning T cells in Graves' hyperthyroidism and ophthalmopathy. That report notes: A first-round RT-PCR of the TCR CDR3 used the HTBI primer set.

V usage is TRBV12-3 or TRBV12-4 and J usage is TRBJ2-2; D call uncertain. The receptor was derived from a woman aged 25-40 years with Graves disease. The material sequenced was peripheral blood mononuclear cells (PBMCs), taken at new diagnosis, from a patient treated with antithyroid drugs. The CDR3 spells CASRSSQTGELFF. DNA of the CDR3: TGTGCCAGCAGATCTTCCCAGACCGGGGAGCTGTTTTTT.